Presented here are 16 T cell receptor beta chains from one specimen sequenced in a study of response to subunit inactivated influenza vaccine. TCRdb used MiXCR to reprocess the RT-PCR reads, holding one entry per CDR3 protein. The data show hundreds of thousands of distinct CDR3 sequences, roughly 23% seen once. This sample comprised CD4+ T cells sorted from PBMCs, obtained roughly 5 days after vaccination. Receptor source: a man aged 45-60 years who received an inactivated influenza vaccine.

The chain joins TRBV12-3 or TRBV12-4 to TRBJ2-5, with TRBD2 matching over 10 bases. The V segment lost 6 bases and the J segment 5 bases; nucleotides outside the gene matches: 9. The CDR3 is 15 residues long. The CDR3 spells CASSPPAGGPETQYF. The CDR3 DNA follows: TGTGCCAGCAGCCCCCCAGCGGGAGGGCCTGAGACCCAGTACTTC.

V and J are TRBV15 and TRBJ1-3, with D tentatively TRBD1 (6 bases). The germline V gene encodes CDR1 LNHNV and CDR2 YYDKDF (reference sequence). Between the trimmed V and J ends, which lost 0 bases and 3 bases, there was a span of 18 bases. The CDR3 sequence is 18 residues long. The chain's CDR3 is CATSRDWGGAPIGNTIYF. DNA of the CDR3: TGTGCCACCAGCAGAGATTGGGGGGGCGCGCCGATTGGAAACACCATATATTTT.

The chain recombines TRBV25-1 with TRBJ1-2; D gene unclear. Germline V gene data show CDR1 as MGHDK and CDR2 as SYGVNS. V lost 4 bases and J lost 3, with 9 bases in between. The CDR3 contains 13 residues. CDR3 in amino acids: CASSVGKDYGYTF. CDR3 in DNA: TGTGCCAGCAGTGTAGGGAAAGACTATGGCTACACCTTC.

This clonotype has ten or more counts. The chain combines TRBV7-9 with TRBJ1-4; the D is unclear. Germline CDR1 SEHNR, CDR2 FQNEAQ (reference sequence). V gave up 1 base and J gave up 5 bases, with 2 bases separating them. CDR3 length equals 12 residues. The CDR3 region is CASSLGNEKLFF. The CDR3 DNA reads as TGTGCCAGCAGCTTAGGGAATGAAAAACTGTTTTTT.

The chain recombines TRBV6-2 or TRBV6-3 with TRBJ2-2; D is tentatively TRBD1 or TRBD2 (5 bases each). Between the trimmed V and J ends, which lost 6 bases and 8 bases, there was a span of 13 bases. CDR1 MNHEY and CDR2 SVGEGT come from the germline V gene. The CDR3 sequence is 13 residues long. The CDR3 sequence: CASSWGRRGELFF. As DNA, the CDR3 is TGTGCCAGCAGCTGGGGCCGGAGGGGGGAGCTGTTTTTT.

CDR3: CAGGRGTGAYNEQFF. The DNA of the CDR3 is TGTGCCGGCGGTAGGGGGACAGGGGCCTACAATGAGCAGTTCTTC. V is TRBV2 and J is TRBJ2-1; TRBD1 matches 10 bases. Germline V gene sequence: CDR1 SNHLY, CDR2 FYNNEI. V lost 11 bases to trimming and J lost 2 bases; unmatched junction nucleotides: 9. The CDR3 extends over 15 amino acids.

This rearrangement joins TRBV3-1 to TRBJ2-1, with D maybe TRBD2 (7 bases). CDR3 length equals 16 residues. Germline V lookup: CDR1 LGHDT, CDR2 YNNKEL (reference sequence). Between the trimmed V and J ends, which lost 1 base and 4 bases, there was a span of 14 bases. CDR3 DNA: TGTGCCAGCAGCCAAGTAACGAGGGGGGGGTACAATGAGCAGTTCTTC. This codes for CASSQVTRGGYNEQFF.

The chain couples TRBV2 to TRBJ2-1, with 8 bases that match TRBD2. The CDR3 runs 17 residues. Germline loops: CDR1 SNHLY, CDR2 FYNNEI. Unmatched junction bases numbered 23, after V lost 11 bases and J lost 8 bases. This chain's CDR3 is CASSGGGGFRFSDEQFF. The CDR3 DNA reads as TGTGCCTCGTCTGGGGGCGGGGGGTTTAGGTTTTCGGATGAGCAGTTCTTC.

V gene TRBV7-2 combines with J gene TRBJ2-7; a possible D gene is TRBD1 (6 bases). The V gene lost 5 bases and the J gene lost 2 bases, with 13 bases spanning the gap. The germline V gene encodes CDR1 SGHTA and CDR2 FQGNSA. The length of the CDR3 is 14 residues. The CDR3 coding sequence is TGTGCCAGCAGCCGCACACGGGACACCTACGAGCAGTACTTC. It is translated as CASSRTRDTYEQYF.

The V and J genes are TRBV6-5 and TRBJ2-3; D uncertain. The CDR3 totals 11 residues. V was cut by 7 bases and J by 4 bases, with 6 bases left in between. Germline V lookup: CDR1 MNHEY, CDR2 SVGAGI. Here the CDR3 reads CASTNPDTQYF. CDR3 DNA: TGTGCCAGCACCAACCCAGATACGCAGTATTTT.

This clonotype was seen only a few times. The CDR3 loop is CASSVETGRETQYF. For the CDR3, the DNA is TGTGCCAGCAGTGTGGAGACAGGGAGAGAGACCCAGTACTTC. This chain connects TRBV2 to TRBJ2-5; 7 bases map to TRBD1. Trimming removed 4 bases from V and 4 bases from J; junction bases left unmatched: 6. CDR3 size: 14 residues. CDR1 and CDR2 from the germline V gene are SNHLY and FYNNEI.

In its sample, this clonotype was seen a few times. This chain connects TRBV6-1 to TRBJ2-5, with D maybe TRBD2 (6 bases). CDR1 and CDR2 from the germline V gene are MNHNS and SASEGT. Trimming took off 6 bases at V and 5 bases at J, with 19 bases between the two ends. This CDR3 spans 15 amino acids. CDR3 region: CASSPGLTLRETQYF. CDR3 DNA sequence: TGTGCCAGCAGCCCGGGACTGACCTTGAGGGAGACCCAGTACTTC.

The CDR3 loop is CAWSLEGMGNYGYTF. The CDR3 DNA sequence: TGTGCCTGGAGCCTAGAGGGGATGGGGAACTATGGCTACACCTTC. The J gene is TRBJ1-2, the V gene TRBV30; possibly TRBD1 for D (5 bases). Trimming took off 3 bases at V and 2 bases at J, with 16 bases between the two ends. In germline, CDR1 is GTSNPN, CDR2 SVGIG (reference sequence). The CDR3 has 15 amino acids.

The DNA of the CDR3 is TGTGCCAGTAGTATCGATCATCTAGCGGGAGTAGCCGATGAGCAGTTCTTC. As protein: CASSIDHLAGVADEQFF. The chain couples TRBV19 to TRBJ2-1; 10 bases agree with TRBD2. CDR1 is LNHDA and CDR2 is SQIVND in the germline V gene (reference sequence). V shed 3 bases, J shed 8 bases, and the junction held 13 bases outside the gene matches. The CDR3 runs 17 residues. The variable domain in full, completed from reference TRBV19 and TRBJ2-1, reads DGGITQSPKYLFRKEGQNVTLSCEQNLNHDAMYWYRQDPGQGLRLIYYSQIVNDFQKGDIAEGYSVSREKKESFPLTVTSAQKNPTAFYLCASSIDHLAGVADEQFFGPGTRLTVL.

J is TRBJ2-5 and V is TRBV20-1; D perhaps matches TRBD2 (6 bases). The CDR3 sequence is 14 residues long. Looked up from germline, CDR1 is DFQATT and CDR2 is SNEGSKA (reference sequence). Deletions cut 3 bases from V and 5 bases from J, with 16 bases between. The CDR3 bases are TGCAGTGCTAGCAGGGCTTCGCGGGGCGAGACCCAGTACTTC. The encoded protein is CSASRASRGETQYF.

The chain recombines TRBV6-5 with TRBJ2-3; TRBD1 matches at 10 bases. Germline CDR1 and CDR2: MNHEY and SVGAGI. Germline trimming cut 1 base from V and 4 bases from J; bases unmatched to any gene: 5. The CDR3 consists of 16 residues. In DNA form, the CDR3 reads TGTGCCAGCAGTTACTTTAGGACAGGGGGGCCAGATACGCAGTATTTT. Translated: CASSYFRTGGPDTQYF.